Below, one T cell receptor beta chain is given with its context. TCR beta chains were sequenced at survey level with immunoSEQ. The repertoire was sequenced with immunoSEQ multiplex PCR; TCRdb's copy has only in-frame clones and lacks some. The repertoire holds about 68,000 clones, with around 93% as singletons. There are 15 residues in the CDR3. Per germline, CDR1 LNHDA and CDR2 SQIVND (reference sequence). V shed 8 bases, J shed 4 bases, and the junction held 9 bases outside the gene matches. The sequenced sample was PBMCs. This chain links TRBV19 with TRBJ1-1; the match to TRBD1 covers 11 bases. This sequence originates from a man aged 35-49 years with rheumatoid arthritis. This CDR3 reads CASASPGTGGTEAFF. The CDR3 nucleotides are TGTGCCAGTGCCAGTCCCGGGACAGGGGGCACTGAAGCTTTCTTT.